The 6 T cell receptor beta chains below come from one sample, sequenced in a study of shared T cell receptors in the human thymus. The data were produced by immunoSEQ multiplex PCR, yet TCRdb's version contains in-frame clones alone and is incomplete. The top ten hold roughly 0.0097% of the sample, which has fewer than 700,000 clones, around 89% seen once. The data also belong to a second study, concerning human thymus T cells.

The material sequenced was thymocytes. These receptors originate from a boy under two years old with a congenital heart defect.

The CDR3 is CASSEPQGARQPQHF. In nucleotides, the CDR3 is TGTGCCAGCAGTGAACCCCAGGGGGCGCGTCAGCCCCAGCATTTT. This chain connects TRBV2 to TRBJ1-5; 8 bases fit TRBD1. The CDR3 length is 15 residues. With V trimmed by 2 bases and J by 6 bases, 6 bases remained unmatched. The V gene's germline CDR1 is SNHLY and CDR2 FYNNEI.

This chain uses TRBV4-2 with TRBJ2-1; a weak D match, TRBD2 (6 bases). Germline V CDR1 and CDR2: LGHNA, YNFKEQ. The CDR3 sequence is 19 residues long. V lost 1 base and J 0 bases, leaving 19 bases between the germline ends. The CDR3 nucleotides read TGTGCCAGCAGCCAAGCGAGCGGGCCGCCTAAGAGCTCCTACAATGAGCAGTTCTTC. Encoded protein: CASSQASGPPKSSYNEQFF.

J is TRBJ2-7 and V is TRBV11-2, with 11 bases aligning to TRBD1. CDR3 length: 18 amino acids. J gave up 2 bases and V 1 base, and 10 bases lay outside the gene matches. Germline V CDR1 and CDR2: SGHAT, FQNNGV. The CDR3 DNA reads TGTGCCAGCAGCTTAGTGGGGCCCGGGACAGGGGGTCCCTACGAGCAGTACTTC. Translating it yields CASSLVGPGTGGPYEQYF. Complete variable domain (other parts from reference TRBV11-2 and TRBJ2-7): EAGVAQSPRYKIIEKRQSVAFWCNPISGHATLYWYQQILGQGPKLLIQFQNNGVVDDSQLPKDRFSAERLKGVDSTLKIQPAKLEDSAVYLCASSLVGPGTGGPYEQYFGPGTRLTVT.

The chain couples TRBV5-6 to TRBJ2-1, with D possibly matching TRBD2 (5 bases). V lost 0 bases and J lost 3, with 19 bases in between. Germline-derived CDR1 and CDR2 are SGHDT and YYEEEE. The CDR3 consists of 18 residues. Written as DNA, the CDR3 is TGTGCCAGCAGCTTGGCGGGTCCATTTAGCGAGCTCTACAATGAGCAGTTCTTC. Translated: CASSLAGPFSELYNEQFF.

This chain uses TRBV5-4 with TRBJ2-7, with TRBD2 matching 8 bases. This CDR3 contains 17 residues. The ends lost 2 bases at V and 3 bases at J; junction bases unmatched: 13. Germline CDR1 is SGHNT and CDR2 is YYREEE (reference sequence). DNA for the CDR3: TGTGCCAGCAGCTTCATAGGGGCTCGGGCGGGAGGCTACGAGCAGTACTTC. This translates into CASSFIGARAGGYEQYF.

The chain links TRBV6-1 to TRBJ2-1; D is unresolved. Germline lookup yields CDR1 MNHNS and CDR2 SASEGT. CDR3 length equals 15 residues. The germline V and J ends were trimmed by 1 base and 7 bases, with 14 bases remaining between them. CDR3 DNA: TGTGCCAGCAGTGAAGGCTCTGCGGTCTGGAATGAGCAGTTCTTC. Translation: CASSEGSAVWNEQFF.